This T cell receptor beta chain was sequenced during a study of CD8 T cells in Susac syndrome. Random hexamers primed reverse transcription of about 0.5 to 1 ug RNA. The amplification used immunoSEQ multiplex PCR on TCR beta CDR3; it spanned 54 Vbeta and 13 Jbeta. From the immunoSEQ multiplex PCR reads, TCRdb called clonotypes with MiXCR, one entry per CDR3 protein. The table lists fewer than 85,000 distinct CDR3 sequences, roughly 94% of them singletons, with about 0.38% in the top ten. Deletions cut 0 bases from V and 2 bases from J, with 10 bases between. CDR1 and CDR2 (germline): SGHDN, FVKESK. The CDR3 contains 15 residues. TCR beta was sequenced from blood CD8+ and CD4+ T cells. TEMRA cells underwent FACS enrichment and CD8+ and CD4+ T cells underwent negative isolation.

The receptor was derived from a human donor with multiple sclerosis. The sequenced material came from CD8+ T cells from PBMCs. This sequence joins TRBV14 and TRBJ1-1; maybe TRBD1 (5 bases). CDR3 region: CASSQDRGGNTEAFF. The CDR3 DNA sequence: TGTGCCAGCAGCCAAGACCGGGGGGGAAACACTGAAGCTTTCTTT. Full variable domain (rest looked up from reference TRBV14 and TRBJ1-1): EAGVTQFPSHSVIEKGQTVTLRCDPISGHDNLYWYRRVMGKEIKFLLHFVKESKQDESGMPNNRFLAERTGGTYSTLKVQPAELEDSGVYFCASSQDRGGNTEAFFGQGTRLTVV.